This note documents a single TCR beta chain sequence. This entry is derived from a study of neoadjuvant nivolumab and ipilimumab in lung cancer. Sequenced by immunoSEQ multiplex PCR; TCRdb stores in-frame clones only, minus some. The table lists about 25,000 clones, approximately 78% of them singletons. CDR3 length: 13 residues. Trimming took off 8 bases at V and 7 bases at J, with 14 bases between the two ends. Germline V gene sequence: CDR1 SNHLY, CDR2 FYNNEI. This material consisted of tumor tissue, taken after neoadjuvant nivolumab, alone or with ipilimumab, at or shortly before surgery. The receptor was isolated from an adult with non-small cell lung cancer. V and J are TRBV2 and TRBJ2-2, with no clear D. DNA of the CDR3: TGTGCCAGCTCGGCCGGTCGTTTCGGGGAGCTGTTTTTT. Protein: CASSAGRFGELFF.